The 24 T cell receptor beta chains in this list originate from one sample, sequenced in a study of PD-L1 blockade in urothelial cancer. TCRdb's copy holds only in-frame clones and misses some; the assay was immunoSEQ multiplex PCR. Here the sample spans 70,000 to 75,000 clones, roughly 89% being singletons. The sample was PBMCs, taken around atezolizumab (anti-PD-L1) treatment. Every receptor here comes from a man in his sixties with urothelial cancer.

The chain employs TRBV30 and TRBJ1-1, with 7 nucleotides matching TRBD1. Per the germline V gene, CDR1 is GTSNPN and CDR2 is SVGIG (reference sequence). CDR3 size: 14 residues. With 2 bases clipped from V and 5 bases from J, the junction kept 8 bases outside the gene matches. CDR3 amino acids: CAWSLQGLSTEAFF. DNA of the CDR3: TGTGCCTGGAGTCTACAGGGGTTAAGTACTGAAGCTTTCTTT.

This chain connects TRBV2 to TRBJ2-7; maybe TRBD2 (6 bases). V lost 5 bases and J 0 bases, leaving 14 bases between the germline ends. Germline loops: CDR1 SNHLY, CDR2 FYNNEI. This CDR3 comprises 15 residues. CDR3 sequence (DNA): TGTGCCAGCAGTCGAGACGGGGGTGCCTCCTACGAGCAGTACTTC. Translated, it gives CASSRDGGASYEQYF.

The V call is TRBV11-3, the J call TRBJ2-7; 7 bases match TRBD2. Germline-derived CDR1 and CDR2 are SGHNT and YENEEA. The trim removed 0 bases at V and 5 bases at J, leaving 10 bases unmatched. This CDR3 region has 16 residues. CDR3 loop: CASSLEAGLITHEQYF. In nucleotides, the CDR3 is TGTGCCAGCAGCTTAGAAGCGGGGCTAATTACCCACGAGCAGTACTTC.

This chain connects TRBV4-2 to TRBJ2-5; 8 positions agree with TRBD2. There are 18 residues in the CDR3. V gave up 1 base and J gave up 4 bases; unmatched junction bases: 14. CDR1 LGHNA and CDR2 YNFKEQ come from the germline V gene. CDR3 residues: CASSQAWGAGGRGETQYF. The CDR3 DNA reads as TGTGCCAGCAGCCAAGCCTGGGGTGCGGGGGGCCGGGGAGAGACCCAGTACTTC.

V usage is TRBV18 and J usage is TRBJ2-1; possibly TRBD1 for D (5 bases). The V and J ends lost 0 bases and 7 bases respectively, with 7 bases between them. Germline CDR1 reads KGHSH; CDR2 reads LQKENI. CDR3 length: 13 residues. CDR3 protein: CASSPPSGNEQFF. CDR3 nucleotide sequence: TGTGCCAGCTCACCACCGTCAGGGAATGAGCAGTTCTTC.

This clone was seen once. The chain links TRBV6-6 to TRBJ2-5; 9 nucleotides align to TRBD2. J lost 7 bases, V lost 0 bases, and 9 bases had no gene match. CDR1 is MNHNY and CDR2 is SVGAGI in the germline V gene (reference sequence). CDR3 length: 16 residues. The chain's CDR3 is CASSYSGGGAGSTQYF. Written as DNA, the CDR3 is TGTGCCAGCAGTTACTCCGGCGGGGGGGCCGGTTCGACCCAGTACTTC.

This sequence joins TRBV7-2 and TRBJ2-3; 14 nucleotides align to TRBD2. J was trimmed by 7 bases and V by 5 bases; bases with no gene match: 8. The CDR3 is 16 residues long. Germline V lookup: CDR1 SGHTA, CDR2 FQGNSA. This chain's CDR3 is CASSPGLAGGEHTQYF. CDR3 nucleotide sequence: TGTGCCAGCAGCCCCGGACTAGCGGGAGGAGAGCATACGCAGTATTTT. The variable domain in full, completed from reference TRBV7-2 and TRBJ2-3, reads GAGVSQSPSNKVTEKGKDVELRCDPISGHTALYWYRQSLGQGLEFLIYFQGNSAPDKSGLPSDRFSAERTGGSVSTLTIQRTQQEDSAVYLCASSPGLAGGEHTQYFGPGTRLTVL.

J is TRBJ2-3 and V is TRBV5-5; no reliable D call. The CDR3 has 12 amino acids. Trimming stripped 3 bases from V and 6 bases from J, with 8 bases between. Germline assignment: CDR1 SGHKS and CDR2 YYEKEE (reference sequence). The CDR3 spells CASSYSVDTQYF. CDR3 DNA sequence: TGTGCCAGCAGCTACTCCGTTGATACGCAGTATTTT.

The chain couples TRBV19 to TRBJ2-7, with TRBD1 matching over 10 bases. Trimming took 5 bases from V and 0 from J; bases not matched to a gene: 7. The CDR3 is 16 residues long. Looked up from germline, CDR1 is LNHDA and CDR2 is SQIVND (reference sequence). The CDR3 DNA follows: TGTGCCAGTAGTTTGGGGACAGGGGAAGTCTCCTACGAGCAGTACTTC. Translation gives CASSLGTGEVSYEQYF.

The CDR3 sequence is CASSRIGLAEQETQYF. As DNA, the CDR3 is TGTGCCAGCAGTCGAATCGGACTAGCGGAACAAGAGACCCAGTACTTC. V is TRBV7-7 and J is TRBJ2-5; 10 nucleotides agree with TRBD2. The CDR3 is made up of 16 amino acids. CDR1 is SSHAT and CDR2 is FNYEAQ in the germline V gene (reference sequence). V trimming: 6 bases; J trimming: 2 bases; junction bases outside the gene matches: 9.

A single count supports this clone. The chain carries TRBV14 and TRBJ1-1, with D tentatively TRBD1 (6 bases). Germline CDR1 reads SGHDN; CDR2 reads FVKESK. This CDR3 contains 16 residues. Trimming removed 1 base from V and 0 bases from J, with 12 bases in between. The CDR3 DNA reads TGTGCCAGCAGCCAAGGGGGGGGGCAGATGAACACTGAAGCTTTCTTT. Its translation: CASSQGGGQMNTEAFF.

This clone was seen only once. CDR3 sequence: CASSSIPGGRVTEAFF. The DNA for the CDR3 is TGTGCCAGCAGTTCAATACCGGGGGGCCGGGTTACTGAAGCTTTCTTT. The chain has TRBV7-8 and TRBJ1-1, with D perhaps TRBD1 (6 bases). This CDR3 contains 16 residues. Germline V gene lookup returns CDR1 SGHVS and CDR2 FQNEAQ. The V gene lost 6 bases and the J gene lost 5 bases, with 22 bases spanning the gap. Full variable domain (outside the CDR3, taken from reference TRBV7-8 and TRBJ1-1): GAGVSQSPRYKVAKRGQDVALRCDPISGHVSLFWYQQALGQGPEFLTYFQNEAQLDKSGLPSDRFFAERPEGSVSTLKIQRTQQEDSAVYLCASSSIPGGRVTEAFFGQGTRLTVV.

V and J are TRBV7-9 and TRBJ1-1; TRBD1 agrees at 7 bases. Germline V CDR1 and CDR2: SEHNR, FQNEAQ (reference sequence). CDR3 length: 15 amino acids. V was pared by 5 bases and J by 8 bases, with 14 bases of the junction left unmatched. As DNA, the CDR3 is TGTGCCAGCAGCCAAGTTACAGGGGCGGCGGGGGAAGCTTTCTTT. Translating it yields CASSQVTGAAGEAFF.

The chain employs TRBV19 and TRBJ1-4; possibly TRBD1 for D (6 bases). Trimming took off 5 bases at V and 0 bases at J, with 13 bases between the two ends. The germline V gene has CDR1 LNHDA and CDR2 SQIVND (reference sequence). This CDR3 comprises 16 residues. For the CDR3, the DNA is TGTGCCAGTAGTCCAGGGGTGGTATCAACTAATGAAAAACTGTTTTTT. Residues: CASSPGVVSTNEKLFF.

The gene calls are TRBV5-1 and TRBJ1-1; the match to TRBD1 covers 9 bases. The length of the CDR3 is 18 residues. Looked up from germline, CDR1 is SGHRS and CDR2 is YFSETQ. The V gene end was trimmed by 0 bases and the J gene end by 5 bases; junction bases not matched to a gene: 14. The CDR3 nucleotides read TGCGCCAGCAGCTTGGGGGGCCATACAGGGGGCGCGTTGACTGAAGCTTTCTTT. It is translated as CASSLGGHTGGALTEAFF.

The V call is TRBV6-5, the J call TRBJ1-5, with D uncertain. V was shortened by 6 bases and J by 2 bases, with 8 bases between the two germline ends. This CDR3 spans 13 amino acids. CDR1 and CDR2 (germline): MNHEY, SVGAGI. This chain's CDR3 is CASSDRGNQPQHF. DNA of the CDR3: TGTGCCAGCAGCGATCGAGGCAATCAGCCCCAGCATTTT.

The chain recombines TRBV27 with TRBJ1-1; TRBD1 agrees at 11 bases. This CDR3 region has 15 residues. The V gene end was trimmed by 7 bases and the J gene end by 4 bases; junction bases not matched to a gene: 8. Per germline, CDR1 MNHEY and CDR2 SMNVEV (reference sequence). The CDR3, as DNA: TGTGCCAGCAATAAACCGGGACAGGGGGTCACTGAAGCTTTCTTT. Encoded protein: CASNKPGQGVTEAFF.

V and J are TRBV28 and TRBJ2-7, with 10 nucleotides matching TRBD1. V dropped 3 bases and J dropped 4; count of bases not matched to a gene: 3. The CDR3 consists of 14 residues. Looked up from germline, CDR1 is MDHEN and CDR2 is SYDVKM. CDR3 protein: CASSFGTGVYEQYF. CDR3 DNA sequence: TGTGCCAGCAGTTTCGGGACAGGGGTTTACGAGCAGTACTTC.

The rearrangement joins TRBV7-9 to TRBJ2-1, with TRBD2 matching over 8 bases. Germline loops: CDR1 SEHNR, CDR2 FQNEAQ (reference sequence). The CDR3 consists of 15 residues. The V gene end was trimmed by 5 bases and the J gene end by 4 bases; junction bases not matched to a gene: 7. The CDR3 loop reads CASSANSGDYNEQFF. CDR3 nucleotide sequence: TGTGCCAGCAGCGCGAATAGCGGGGATTACAATGAGCAGTTCTTC.

This clone turned up a few times. This sequence joins TRBV7-6 and TRBJ1-1; D uncertain. V was trimmed by 0 bases and J by 1 base, leaving 3 bases between them. This CDR3 region has 13 residues. Germline CDR1 and CDR2: SGHVS and FNYEAQ. This CDR3 is CASSLAWNTEAFF. The DNA of the CDR3 is TGTGCCAGCAGCTTAGCCTGGAACACTGAAGCTTTCTTT.

This clone turned up a few times. The genes are TRBV19 and TRBJ2-1; maybe TRBD2 (6 bases). The V and J ends lost 9 bases and 5 bases respectively, with 14 bases between them. Germline loops: CDR1 LNHDA, CDR2 SQIVND (reference sequence). CDR3 length equals 13 residues. The CDR3 loop is CASRDWGDNEQFF. As DNA, the CDR3 is TGTGCCAGCCGGGATTGGGGGGACAATGAGCAGTTCTTC.

This chain uses TRBV29-1 with TRBJ2-4; no firm D call. The V and J ends lost 4 bases and 0 bases respectively, with 7 bases between them. Germline CDR1 is SQVTM and CDR2 is ANQGSEA. The CDR3 contains 13 residues. The CDR3 DNA sequence: TGCAGCGTTGCGGCGGTAGCCAAAAACATTCAGTACTTC. Its translation is CSVAAVAKNIQYF.

The chain has TRBV9 and TRBJ1-2; 11 positions match TRBD1. With V trimmed by 4 bases and J by 4 bases, 15 bases remained unmatched. This CDR3 region has 18 residues. The germline V gene encodes CDR1 SGDLS and CDR2 YYNGEE. The CDR3 region is CASSPIGTGGIRGYGYTF. CDR3 sequence (DNA): TGTGCCAGCAGCCCAATAGGGACAGGGGGTATTCGAGGCTATGGCTACACCTTC. The whole variable domain, filled in from reference TRBV9 and TRBJ1-2, reads DSGVTQTPKHLITATGQRVTLRCSPRSGDLSVYWYQQSLDQGLQFLIQYYNGEERAKGNILERFSAQQFPDLHSELNLSSLELGDSALYFCASSPIGTGGIRGYGYTFGSGTRLTVV.

The chain recombines TRBV7-2 with TRBJ1-2; 11 bases line up with TRBD1. CDR3 size: 15 residues. The V segment lost 7 bases and the J segment 5 bases; nucleotides outside the gene matches: 9. CDR1 and CDR2 from the germline V gene are SGHTA and FQGNSA. The CDR3 spells CASTSLGTGGYGYTF. CDR3 DNA: TGTGCCAGCACCTCCTTGGGGACAGGGGGGTATGGCTACACCTTC.